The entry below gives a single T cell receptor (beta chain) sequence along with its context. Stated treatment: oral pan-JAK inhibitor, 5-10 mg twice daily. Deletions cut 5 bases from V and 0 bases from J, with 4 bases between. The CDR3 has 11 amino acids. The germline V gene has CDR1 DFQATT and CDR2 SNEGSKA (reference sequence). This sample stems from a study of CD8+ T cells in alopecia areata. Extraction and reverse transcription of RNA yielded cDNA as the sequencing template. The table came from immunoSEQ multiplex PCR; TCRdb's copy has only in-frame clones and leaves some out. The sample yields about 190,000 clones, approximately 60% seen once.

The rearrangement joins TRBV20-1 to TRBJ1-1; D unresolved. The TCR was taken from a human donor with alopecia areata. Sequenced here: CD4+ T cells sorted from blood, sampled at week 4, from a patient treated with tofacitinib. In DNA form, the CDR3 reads TGCAGTGCTCCGATGAACACTGAAGCTTTCTTT. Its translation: CSAPMNTEAFF.